One T cell receptor (beta chain) is described in this entry. Its antigen is undetermined. The CDR3 loop spans 16 amino acids. The ends lost 4 bases at V and 5 bases at J; junction bases unmatched: 7. From germline, CDR1 is SEHNR and CDR2 FQNEAQ (reference sequence). 60 Vbeta and 13 Jbeta primers were used in PCR. As processed by the authors: An analysis that came later counted 80 million or so unique TCR beta chains, approximately 10 million shared. TCRdb's copy holds only in-frame clones and misses some; the assay was immunoSEQ multiplex PCR. V and J calls and clone size are those listed in that table; D and trimming were worked out from the DNA. The repertoire includes roughly 160,000 clones, around 73% of them detected once, and 5% to 5.5% sits in the top ten. This sample stems from a study of cytomegalovirus exposure and HLA in healthy donors. Study background: Of all 400 or so donors who were genotyped, roughly 81% belonged to the Caucasian-associated ancestry cluster. Study results and caveats: Sequence variants that were highly shared formed a cluster that was likely a sequencing artifact. Later analysis demonstrated an association between a missense DCLRE1C variant and TCR beta V- and J-gene trimming.

The sequence derives from a woman aged 18-29 years in good health and CMV-seropositive. The chain carries TRBV7-9 and TRBJ2-2; 10 bases align to TRBD1. The source material was PBMCs. CDR3 residues: CASSSPRDRGTGELFF. In nucleotides, the CDR3 is TGTGCCAGCAGCTCCCCCCGGGACAGGGGAACCGGGGAGCTGTTTTTT.